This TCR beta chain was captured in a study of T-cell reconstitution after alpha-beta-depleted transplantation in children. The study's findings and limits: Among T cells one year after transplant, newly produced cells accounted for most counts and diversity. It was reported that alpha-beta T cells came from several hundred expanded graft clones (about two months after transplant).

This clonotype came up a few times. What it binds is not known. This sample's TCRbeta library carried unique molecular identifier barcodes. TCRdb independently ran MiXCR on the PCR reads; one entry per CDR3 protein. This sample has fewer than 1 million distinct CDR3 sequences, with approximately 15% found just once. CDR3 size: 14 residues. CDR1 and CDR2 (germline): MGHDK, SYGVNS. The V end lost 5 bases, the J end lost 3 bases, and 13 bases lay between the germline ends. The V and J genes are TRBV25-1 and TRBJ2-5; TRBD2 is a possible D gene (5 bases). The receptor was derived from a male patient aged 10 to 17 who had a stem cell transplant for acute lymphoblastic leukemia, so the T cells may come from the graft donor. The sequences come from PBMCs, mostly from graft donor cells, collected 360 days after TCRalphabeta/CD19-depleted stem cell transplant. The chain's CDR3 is CASSFPAREETQYF. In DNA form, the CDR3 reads TGTGCCAGCAGTTTCCCCGCGAGGGAAGAGACCCAGTACTTC.